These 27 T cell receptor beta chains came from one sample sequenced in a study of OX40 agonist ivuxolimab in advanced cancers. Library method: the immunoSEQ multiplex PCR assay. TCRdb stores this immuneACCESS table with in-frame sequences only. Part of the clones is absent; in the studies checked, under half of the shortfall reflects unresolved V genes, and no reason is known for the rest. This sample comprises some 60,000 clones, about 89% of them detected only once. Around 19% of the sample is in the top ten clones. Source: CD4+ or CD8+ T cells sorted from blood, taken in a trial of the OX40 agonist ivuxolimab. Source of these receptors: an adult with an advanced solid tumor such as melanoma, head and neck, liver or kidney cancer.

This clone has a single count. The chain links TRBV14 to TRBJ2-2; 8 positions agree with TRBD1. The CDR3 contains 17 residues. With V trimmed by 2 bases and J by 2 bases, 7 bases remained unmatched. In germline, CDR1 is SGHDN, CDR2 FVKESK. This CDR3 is CASSQYWTGKNTGELFF. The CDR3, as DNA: TGTGCCAGCAGCCAATATTGGACAGGGAAAAACACCGGGGAGCTGTTTTTT.

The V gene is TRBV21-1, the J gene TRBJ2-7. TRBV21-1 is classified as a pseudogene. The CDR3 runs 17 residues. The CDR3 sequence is CASSPREGSSNSDEQYF. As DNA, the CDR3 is TGTGCCAGCAGCCCCAGAGAGGGGAGCTCTAACTCGGACGAGCAGTACTTC.

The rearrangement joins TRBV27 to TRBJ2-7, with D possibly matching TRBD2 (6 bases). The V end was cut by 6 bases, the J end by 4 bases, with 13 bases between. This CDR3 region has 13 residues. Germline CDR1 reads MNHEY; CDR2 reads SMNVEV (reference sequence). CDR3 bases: TGTGCCAGCAGCTTAAGGACTACATACGAGCAGTACTTC. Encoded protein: CASSLRTTYEQYF.

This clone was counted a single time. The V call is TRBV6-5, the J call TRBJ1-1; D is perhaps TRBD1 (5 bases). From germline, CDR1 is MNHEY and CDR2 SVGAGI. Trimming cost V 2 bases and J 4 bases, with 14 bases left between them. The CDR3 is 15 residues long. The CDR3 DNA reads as TGTGCCAGCAGTTACCGGGACGGGGGACCCACTGAAGCTTTCTTT. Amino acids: CASSYRDGGPTEAFF.

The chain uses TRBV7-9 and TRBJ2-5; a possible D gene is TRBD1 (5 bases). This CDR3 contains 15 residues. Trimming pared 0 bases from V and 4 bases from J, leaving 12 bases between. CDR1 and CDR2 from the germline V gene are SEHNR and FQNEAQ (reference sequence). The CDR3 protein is CASSLASGFGETQYF. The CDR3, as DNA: TGTGCCAGCAGCTTAGCGTCAGGGTTTGGAGAGACCCAGTACTTC. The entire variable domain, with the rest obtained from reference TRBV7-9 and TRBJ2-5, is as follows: DTGVSQNPRHKITKRGQNVTFRCDPISEHNRLYWYRQTLGQGPEFLTYFQNEAQLEKSRLLSDRFSAERPKGSFSTLEIQRTEQGDSAMYLCASSLASGFGETQYFGPGTRLLVL.

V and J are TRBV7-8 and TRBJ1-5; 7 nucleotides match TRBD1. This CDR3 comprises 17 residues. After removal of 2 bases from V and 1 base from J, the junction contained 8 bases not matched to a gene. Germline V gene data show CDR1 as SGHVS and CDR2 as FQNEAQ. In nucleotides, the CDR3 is TGTGCCAGCAGCTTAAAACAGGGGATTGGGAGCAATCAGCCCCAGCATTTT. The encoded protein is CASSLKQGIGSNQPQHF.

DNA for the CDR3: TGTGCCAGCAGCTTACGGACAGGGGGAATTGCTAACTATGGCTACACCTTC. This codes for CASSLRTGGIANYGYTF. This chain uses TRBV13 with TRBJ1-2; 10 nucleotides align to TRBD1. This CDR3 has 17 residues. With V trimmed by 2 bases and J by 0 bases, 6 bases remained unmatched. Per germline, CDR1 PRHDT and CDR2 FYEKMQ (reference sequence).

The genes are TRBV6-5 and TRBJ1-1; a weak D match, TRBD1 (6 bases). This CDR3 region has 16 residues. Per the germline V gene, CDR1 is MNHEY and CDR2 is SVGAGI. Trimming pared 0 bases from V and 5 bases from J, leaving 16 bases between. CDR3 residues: CASSYSGLGGGTEAFF. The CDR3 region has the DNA TGTGCCAGCAGTTACTCGGGCCTCGGGGGCGGAACTGAAGCTTTCTTT.

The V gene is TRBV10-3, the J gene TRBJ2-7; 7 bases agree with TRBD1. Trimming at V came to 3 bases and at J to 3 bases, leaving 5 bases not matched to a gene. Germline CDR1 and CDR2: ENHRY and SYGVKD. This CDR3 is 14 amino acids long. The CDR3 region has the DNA TGTGCCATCAGTGATAGTGACAGGGTCTACGAGCAGTACTTC. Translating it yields CAISDSDRVYEQYF.

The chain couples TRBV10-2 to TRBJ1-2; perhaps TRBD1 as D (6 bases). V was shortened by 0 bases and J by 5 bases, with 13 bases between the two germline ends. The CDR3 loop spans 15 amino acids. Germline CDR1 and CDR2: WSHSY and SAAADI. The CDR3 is CASSESQVDSYGYTF. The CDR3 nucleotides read TGCGCCAGCAGTGAGTCACAGGTGGACAGTTATGGCTACACCTTC.

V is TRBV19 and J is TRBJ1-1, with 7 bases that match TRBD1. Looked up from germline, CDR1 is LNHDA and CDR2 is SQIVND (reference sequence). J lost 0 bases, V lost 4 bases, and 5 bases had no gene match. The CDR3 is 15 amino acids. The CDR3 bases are TGTGCCAGTAGTACAGATGACAGGGTGAACACTGAAGCTTTCTTT. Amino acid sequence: CASSTDDRVNTEAFF.

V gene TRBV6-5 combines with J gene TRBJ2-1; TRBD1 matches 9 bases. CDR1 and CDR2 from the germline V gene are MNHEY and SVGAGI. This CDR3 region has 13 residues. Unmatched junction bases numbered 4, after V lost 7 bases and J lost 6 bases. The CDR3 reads CASTVTGGNEQFF. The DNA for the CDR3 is TGTGCCAGCACCGTGACAGGGGGCAATGAGCAGTTCTTC.

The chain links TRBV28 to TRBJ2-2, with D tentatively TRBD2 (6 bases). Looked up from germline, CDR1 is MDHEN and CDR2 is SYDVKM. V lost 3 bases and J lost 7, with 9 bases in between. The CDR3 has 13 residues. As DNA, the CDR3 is TGTGCCAGCAGTTTTCGGGGGTACGGGGAGCTGTTTTTT. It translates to CASSFRGYGELFF.

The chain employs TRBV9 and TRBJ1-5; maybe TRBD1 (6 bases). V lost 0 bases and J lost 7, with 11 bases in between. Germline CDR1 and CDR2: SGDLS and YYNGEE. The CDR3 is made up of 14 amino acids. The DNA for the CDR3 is TGTGCCAGCAGCGTAGGAGGGGGGCCGCAGCCCCAGCATTTT. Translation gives CASSVGGGPQPQHF.

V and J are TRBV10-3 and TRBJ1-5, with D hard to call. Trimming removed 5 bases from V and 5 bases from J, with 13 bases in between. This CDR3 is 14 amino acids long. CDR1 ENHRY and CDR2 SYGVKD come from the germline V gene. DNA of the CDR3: TGTGCCATCAGTAGAGTTGGGTCTGATCAGCCCCAGCATTTT. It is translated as CAISRVGSDQPQHF.

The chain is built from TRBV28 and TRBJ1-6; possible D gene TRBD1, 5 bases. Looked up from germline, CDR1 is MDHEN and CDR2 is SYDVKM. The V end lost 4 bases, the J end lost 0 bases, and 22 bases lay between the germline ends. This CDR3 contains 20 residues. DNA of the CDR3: TGTGCCAGCAGTTCCATTTTGATCGGGACCTACAGCTCCTATAATTCACCCCTCCACTTT. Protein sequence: CASSSILIGTYSSYNSPLHF. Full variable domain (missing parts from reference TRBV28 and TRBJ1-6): DVKVTQSSRYLVKRTGEKVFLECVQDMDHENMFWYRQDPGLGLRLIYFSYDVKMKEKGDIPEGYSVSREKKERFSLILESASTNQTSMYLCASSSILIGTYSSYNSPLHFGNGTRLTVT.

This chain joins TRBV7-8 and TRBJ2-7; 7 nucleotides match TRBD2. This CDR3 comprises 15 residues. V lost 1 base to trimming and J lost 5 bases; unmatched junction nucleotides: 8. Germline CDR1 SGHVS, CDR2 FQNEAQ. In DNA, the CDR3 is TGTGCCAGCAGCTTAGTGGTGGGGGGGAACGACGAGCAGTACTTC. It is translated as CASSLVVGGNDEQYF.

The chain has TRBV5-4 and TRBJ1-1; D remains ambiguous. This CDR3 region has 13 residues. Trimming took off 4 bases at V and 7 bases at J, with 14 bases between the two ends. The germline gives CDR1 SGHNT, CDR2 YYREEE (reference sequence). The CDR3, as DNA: TGTGCCAGCAGCCAAGAACCATGGCTTGAAGCTTTCTTT. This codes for CASSQEPWLEAFF.

The CDR3 here is CASSQVRGGIPIYQQYF. The DNA of the CDR3 is TGCGCCAGCAGCCAAGTCAGGGGAGGGATCCCAATTTACCAGCAGTACTTC. The rearrangement joins TRBV4-1 to TRBJ2-7; TRBD2 might be the D (7 bases). The CDR3 is 17 amino acids. Trimming shortened V by 1 base and J by 8 bases, and 24 bases separated the two germline ends. From germline, CDR1 is MGHRA and CDR2 YSYEKL.

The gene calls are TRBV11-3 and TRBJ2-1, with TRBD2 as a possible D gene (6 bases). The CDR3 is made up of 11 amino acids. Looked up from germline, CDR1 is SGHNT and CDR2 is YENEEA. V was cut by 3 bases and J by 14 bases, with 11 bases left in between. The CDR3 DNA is TGTGCCAGCAGCTTTAGCGGAGGGGAGTTCTTC. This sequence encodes CASSFSGGEFF. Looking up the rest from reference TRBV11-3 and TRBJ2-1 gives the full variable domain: EAGVVQSPRYKIIEKKQPVAFWCNPISGHNTLYWYLQNLGQGPELLIRYENEEAVDDSQLPKDRFSAERLKGVDSTLKIQPAELGDSAVYLCASSFSGGEFFGPGTRLTVL.

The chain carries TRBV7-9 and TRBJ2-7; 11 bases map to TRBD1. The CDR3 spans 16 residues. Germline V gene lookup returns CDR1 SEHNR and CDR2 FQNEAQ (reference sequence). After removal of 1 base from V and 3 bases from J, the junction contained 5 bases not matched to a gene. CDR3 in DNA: TGTGCCAGCAGCTTAGAGGGACAGGGGGGAAGCTACGAGCAGTACTTC. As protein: CASSLEGQGGSYEQYF.

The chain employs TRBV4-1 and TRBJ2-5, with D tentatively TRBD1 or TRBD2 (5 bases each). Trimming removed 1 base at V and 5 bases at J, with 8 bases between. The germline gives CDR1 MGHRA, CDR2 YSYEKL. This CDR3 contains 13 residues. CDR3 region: CASSQVGPETQYF. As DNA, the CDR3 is TGCGCCAGCAGCCAAGTGGGACCTGAGACCCAGTACTTC.

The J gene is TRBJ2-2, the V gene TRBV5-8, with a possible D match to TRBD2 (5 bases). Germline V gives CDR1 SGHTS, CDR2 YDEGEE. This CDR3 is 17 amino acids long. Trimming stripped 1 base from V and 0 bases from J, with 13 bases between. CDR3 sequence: CASSLIVASTNTGELFF. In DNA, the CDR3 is TGTGCCAGCAGCTTGATCGTAGCTAGCACGAACACCGGGGAGCTGTTTTTT. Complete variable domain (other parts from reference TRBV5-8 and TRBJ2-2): EAGVTQSPTHLIKTRGQQATLRCSPISGHTSVYWYQQALGLGLQFLLWYDEGEERNRGNFPPRFSGRQFPNYSSELNVNALELEDSALYLCASSLIVASTNTGELFFGEGSRLTVL.

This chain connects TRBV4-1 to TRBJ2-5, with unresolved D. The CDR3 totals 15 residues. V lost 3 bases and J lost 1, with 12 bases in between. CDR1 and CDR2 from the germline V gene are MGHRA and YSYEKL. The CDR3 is CASSQQAFTQETQYF. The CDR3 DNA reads TGCGCCAGCAGCCAGCAGGCCTTTACCCAAGAGACCCAGTACTTC.

CDR3 protein: CASSERTATVEAFF. The DNA for the CDR3 is TGTGCCAGCAGTGAGAGGACAGCTACCGTTGAAGCTTTCTTT. The chain employs TRBV2 and TRBJ1-1; a possible D gene is TRBD1 (6 bases). The V end lost 3 bases, the J end lost 7 bases, and 15 bases lay between the germline ends. CDR3 length: 14 residues. Germline V gives CDR1 SNHLY, CDR2 FYNNEI.

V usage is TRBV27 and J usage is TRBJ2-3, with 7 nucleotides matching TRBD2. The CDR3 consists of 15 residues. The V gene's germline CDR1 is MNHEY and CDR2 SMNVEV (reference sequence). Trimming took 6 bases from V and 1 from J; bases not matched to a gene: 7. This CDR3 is CASSTGTIRTDTQYF. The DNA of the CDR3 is TGTGCCAGCAGCACCGGGACTATTCGCACAGATACGCAGTATTTT.

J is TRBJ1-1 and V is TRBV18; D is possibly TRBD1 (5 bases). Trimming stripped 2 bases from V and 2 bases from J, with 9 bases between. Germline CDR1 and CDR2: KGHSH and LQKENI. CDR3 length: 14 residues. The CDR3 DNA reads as TGTGCCAGCTCACCAGAGACAGTTAACACTGAAGCTTTCTTT. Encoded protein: CASSPETVNTEAFF.